This TCR beta chain was recovered during a study of T-cell memory formation after mild COVID-19. Germline CDR1 SEHNR, CDR2 FQNEAQ (reference sequence). V was clipped by 5 bases and J by 5 bases; unmatched bases: 11. The length of the CDR3 is 16 residues. TCRdb re-analysed the 5' RACE reads in MiXCR, keeping a single row per CDR3 protein. This sample has roughly 600,000 distinct CDR3 sequences; more than 15% occur once, and the top ten carry around 12%. The chain carries TRBV7-9 and TRBJ2-2; 7 bases are shared with TRBD1. The sequence was obtained from an adult woman who had mild COVID-19 (a few samples of this study predate the infection). Cell type and time point are not known. The sequencing sample was made of PBMCs or a T cell subset sorted from them (not recorded which). CDR3 protein: CASSPMGTRGTGELFF. CDR3 in DNA: TGTGCCAGCAGCCCCATGGGGACCAGGGGGACCGGGGAGCTGTTTTTT.